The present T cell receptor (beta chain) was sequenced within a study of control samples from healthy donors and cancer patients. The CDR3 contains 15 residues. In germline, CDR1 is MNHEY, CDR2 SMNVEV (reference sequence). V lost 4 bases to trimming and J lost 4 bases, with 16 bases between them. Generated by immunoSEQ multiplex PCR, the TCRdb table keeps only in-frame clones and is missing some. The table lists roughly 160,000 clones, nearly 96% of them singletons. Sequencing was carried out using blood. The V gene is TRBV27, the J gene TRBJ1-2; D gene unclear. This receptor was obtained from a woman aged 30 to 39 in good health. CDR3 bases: TGTGCCAGCAGTTCCCTTTTGAAGGGCCTCTATGGCTACACCTTC. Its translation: CASSSLLKGLYGYTF.